A single sample gave rise to the 12 T cell receptor beta chains below, sequenced in a study of long-term antiretroviral therapy in people with HIV. Researchers ran immunoSEQ v3.0 at survey level. The repertoire was sequenced with immunoSEQ multiplex PCR; TCRdb's copy has only in-frame clones and lacks some. The sample lists 25,000 to 35,000 clones, roughly 96% occurring once. Sequencing was performed on unsorted PBMCs, taken 5.3 years after starting antiretroviral therapy. These TCRs come from a young man with HIV.

The CDR3 loop is CATSSYNEQFF. CDR3 in DNA: TGTGCCACCAGCAGTTACAATGAGCAGTTCTTC. The chain has TRBV15 and TRBJ2-1; D uncertain. The V end lost 3 bases, the J end lost 4 bases, and 1 base lay between the germline ends. Germline V gives CDR1 LNHNV, CDR2 YYDKDF (reference sequence). The length of the CDR3 is 11 residues.

The chain couples TRBV2 to TRBJ1-2; TRBD1 matches at 8 bases. The CDR3 loop spans 14 amino acids. J lost 0 bases, V lost 7 bases, and 4 bases had no gene match. CDR1 SNHLY and CDR2 FYNNEI come from the germline V gene. CDR3 amino acids: CASTLTGANYGYTF. The CDR3 nucleotides are TGTGCCAGCACTCTGACAGGGGCTAACTATGGCTACACCTTC.

The genes are TRBV6-1 and TRBJ1-5; maybe TRBD1 (5 bases). Germline CDR1 and CDR2: MNHNS and SASEGT. The CDR3 is 16 residues long. V was pared by 2 bases and J by 4 bases, with 15 bases between. The DNA for the CDR3 is TGTGCCAGCAGTGAATTGGGGCAGGGCAGGAATCAGCCCCAGCATTTT. It codes for CASSELGQGRNQPQHF.

The chain is built from TRBV6-1 and TRBJ1-5, with 7 bases identical to TRBD1. With V trimmed by 1 base and J by 6 bases, 9 bases remained unmatched. The length of the CDR3 is 16 residues. CDR1 is MNHNS, CDR2 SASEGT, per germline. This chain's CDR3 is CASSEVAGGYGQPQHF. The CDR3 DNA follows: TGTGCCAGCAGTGAAGTTGCAGGGGGTTACGGTCAGCCCCAGCATTTT.

This chain joins TRBV6-5 and TRBJ1-2, with TRBD1 as a possible D gene (5 bases). CDR1 is MNHEY and CDR2 is SVGAGI in the germline V gene. The CDR3 sequence is 13 residues long. V was clipped by 7 bases and J by 6 bases, with 15 bases between them. DNA of the CDR3: TGTGCCAGCACGTTCGGGACCTTCAATGGCTACACCTTC. Translated, it gives CASTFGTFNGYTF.

The chain couples TRBV14 to TRBJ2-3, with D perhaps TRBD2 (5 bases). This CDR3 is built from 16 residues. V lost 4 bases to trimming and J lost 0 bases, with 14 bases between them. Germline loops: CDR1 SGHDN, CDR2 FVKESK. CDR3 region: CASSRRPGSSTDTQYF. As DNA, the CDR3 is TGTGCCAGCAGCCGCCGCCCGGGATCAAGCACAGATACGCAGTATTTT.

The V call is TRBV5-1, the J call TRBJ1-3; no firm D call. Trimming removed 4 bases from V and 0 bases from J, with 14 bases in between. The CDR3 length is 16 residues. Germline V gene sequence: CDR1 SGHRS, CDR2 YFSETQ. CDR3: CASSPEDSRSGNTIYF. The CDR3 nucleotides are TGCGCCAGCAGCCCAGAGGACTCTCGCTCTGGAAACACCATATATTTT. Variable domain in full (rest from reference TRBV5-1 and TRBJ1-3): KAGVTQTPRYLIKTRGQQVTLSCSPISGHRSVSWYQQTPGQGLQFLFEYFSETQRNKGNFPGRFSGRQFSNSRSEMNVSTLELGDSALYLCASSPEDSRSGNTIYFGEGSWLTVV.

J is TRBJ2-7 and V is TRBV28; possible D gene TRBD1, 5 bases. With 2 bases removed from V and 6 bases from J, the gap between germline ends came to 11 bases. Germline lookup yields CDR1 MDHEN and CDR2 SYDVKM. This CDR3 is built from 13 residues. CDR3 loop: CASSLPRVFEQYF. For the CDR3, the DNA is TGTGCCAGCAGTTTACCCAGGGTTTTCGAGCAGTACTTC.

The genes are TRBV27 and TRBJ2-1; D is unresolved. V gave up 6 bases and J gave up 0 bases, with 15 bases separating them. There are 16 residues in the CDR3. Germline values: CDR1 MNHEY, CDR2 SMNVEV (reference sequence). The CDR3 here is CASSLRLDGSYNEQFF. CDR3 in DNA: TGTGCCAGCAGCCTCCGACTCGACGGCTCCTACAATGAGCAGTTCTTC.

The chain links TRBV14 to TRBJ1-3; D gene ambiguous. The CDR3 is 14 residues long. V lost 1 base, J lost 7 bases, and 11 bases lay in between. Germline V CDR1 and CDR2: SGHDN, FVKESK. The CDR3 loop reads CASSQVSARNTIYF. DNA for the CDR3: TGTGCCAGCAGCCAAGTGTCGGCCCGGAACACCATATATTTT.

The V gene is TRBV5-5, the J gene TRBJ1-5, with TRBD1 matching 7 bases. The germline V gene encodes CDR1 SGHKS and CDR2 YYEKEE (reference sequence). V shed 2 bases and J 2 bases; nucleotides not matched to a gene: 4. This CDR3 contains 15 residues. For the CDR3, the DNA is TGTGCCAGCAGCTTTACAGGGGATGGCAATCAGCCCCAGCATTTT. It codes for CASSFTGDGNQPQHF.

The gene calls are TRBV6-6 and TRBJ1-2; D ambiguous. V was trimmed by 0 bases and J by 8 bases, leaving 16 bases between them. Germline CDR1 and CDR2: MNHNY and SVGAGI (reference sequence). CDR3 size: 15 residues. The CDR3 loop reads CASSYSVLGFGGYTF. CDR3 coding DNA: TGTGCCAGCAGTTACTCGGTTTTGGGGTTTGGAGGCTACACCTTC.